This T cell receptor (beta chain) was profiled in a study of T-cell reconstitution after alpha-beta-depleted transplantation in children. Using unique molecular identifiers, the investigators prepared the TCRbeta library. TCRdb called the PCR reads again in MiXCR, with one record for every CDR3 protein. Of about 610,000 distinct CDR3 sequences in the sample, about 10% were seen once. This clonotype was counted between two and nine times. V shed 5 bases and J 13 bases; nucleotides not matched to a gene: 15. Per the germline V gene, CDR1 is DFQATT and CDR2 is SNEGSKA (reference sequence). The CDR3 sequence is 15 residues long.

This TCR was sampled from a human donor who donated a stem cell graft to a child with acute myeloid leukemia. The chain couples TRBV20-1 to TRBJ2-1, with 12 bases identical to TRBD2. The starting material was PBMCs from the stem cell graft donor, obtained from the stem cell graft. The CDR3 nucleotides read TGCAGTGCTGACGGCGGACTAGCGGGATCTGGTCGCCAGTTCTTC. Its translation is CSADGGLAGSGRQFF.